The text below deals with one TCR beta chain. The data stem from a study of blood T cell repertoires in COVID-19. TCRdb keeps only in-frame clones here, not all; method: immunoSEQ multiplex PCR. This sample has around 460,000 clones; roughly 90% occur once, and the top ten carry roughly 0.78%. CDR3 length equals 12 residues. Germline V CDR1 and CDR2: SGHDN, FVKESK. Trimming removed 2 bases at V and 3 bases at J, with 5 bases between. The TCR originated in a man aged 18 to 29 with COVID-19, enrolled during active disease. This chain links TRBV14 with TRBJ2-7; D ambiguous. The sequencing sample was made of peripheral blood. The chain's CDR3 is CASSQIRYEQYF. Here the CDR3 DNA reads TGTGCCAGCAGCCAAATCCGCTACGAGCAGTACTTC.